Sequencing of this TCR beta chain was carried out in a study of blood T cell repertoires in COVID-19. For the study at large: The analysed material was cDNA or gDNA that came from T cells, B-cell-depleted T cells, or PBMCs.

This CDR3 is 15 amino acids long. The germline CDR1 and CDR2 sequences are SEHNR and FQNEAQ (reference sequence). Trimming stripped 3 bases from V and 0 bases from J, with 9 bases between. The authors' processing: Amplified reference gene primers provided the basis for estimating nucleated cell counts. Profiled with immunoSEQ multiplex PCR; TCRdb holds only in-frame clones, not every one. The D gene and trimming were derived from the DNA, and the V and J assignments and clone size from that table. The table records over 150,000 clones, about four fifths of them present only once. The chain couples TRBV7-9 to TRBJ1-5, with D unclear. This receptor was obtained from a woman between 55 and 75 years old with acute or convalescent COVID-19. The sequenced sample was peripheral blood. CDR3 protein: CASSFSSDSNQPQHF. The CDR3 DNA is TGTGCCAGCAGCTTCTCCAGCGATAGCAATCAGCCCCAGCATTTT.